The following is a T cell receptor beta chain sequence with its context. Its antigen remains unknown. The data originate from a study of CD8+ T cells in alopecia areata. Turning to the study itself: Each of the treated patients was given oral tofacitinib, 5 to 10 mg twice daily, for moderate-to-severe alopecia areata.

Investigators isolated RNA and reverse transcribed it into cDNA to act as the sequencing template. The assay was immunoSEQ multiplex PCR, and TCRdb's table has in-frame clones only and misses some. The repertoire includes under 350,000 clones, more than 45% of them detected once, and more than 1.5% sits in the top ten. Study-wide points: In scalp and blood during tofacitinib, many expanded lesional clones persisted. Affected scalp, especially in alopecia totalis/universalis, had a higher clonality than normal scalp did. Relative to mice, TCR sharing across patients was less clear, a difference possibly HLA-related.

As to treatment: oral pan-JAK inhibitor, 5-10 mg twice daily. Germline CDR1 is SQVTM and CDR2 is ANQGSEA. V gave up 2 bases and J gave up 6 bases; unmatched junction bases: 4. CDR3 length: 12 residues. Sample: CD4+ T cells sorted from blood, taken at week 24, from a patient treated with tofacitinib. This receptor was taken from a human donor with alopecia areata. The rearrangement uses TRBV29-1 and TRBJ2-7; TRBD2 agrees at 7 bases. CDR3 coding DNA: TGCAGCGTTGAACTCGGGGAGGGCGAGCAGTACTTC. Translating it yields CSVELGEGEQYF.